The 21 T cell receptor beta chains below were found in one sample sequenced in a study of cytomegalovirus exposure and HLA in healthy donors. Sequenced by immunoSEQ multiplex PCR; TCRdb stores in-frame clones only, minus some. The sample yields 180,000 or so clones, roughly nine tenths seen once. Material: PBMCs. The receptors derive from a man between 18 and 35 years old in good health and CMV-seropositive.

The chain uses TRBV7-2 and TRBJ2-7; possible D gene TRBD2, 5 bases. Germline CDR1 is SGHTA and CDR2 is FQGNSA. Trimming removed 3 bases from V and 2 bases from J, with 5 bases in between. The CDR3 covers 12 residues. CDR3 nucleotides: TGTGCCAGCAGCTTCGGGGCCTACGAGCAGTACTTC. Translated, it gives CASSFGAYEQYF.

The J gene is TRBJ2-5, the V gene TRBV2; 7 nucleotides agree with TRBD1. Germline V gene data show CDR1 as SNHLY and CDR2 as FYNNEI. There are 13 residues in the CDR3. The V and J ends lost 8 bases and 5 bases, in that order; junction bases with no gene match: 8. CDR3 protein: CASPVRGRETQYF. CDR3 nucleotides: TGTGCCAGCCCGGTGAGGGGGCGGGAGACCCAGTACTTC. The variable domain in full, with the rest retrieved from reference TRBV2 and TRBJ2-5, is EPEVTQTPSHQVTQMGQEVILRCVPISNHLYFYWYRQILGQKVEFLVSFYNNEISEKSEIFDDQFSVERPDGSNFTLKIRSTKLEDSAMYFCASPVRGRETQYFGPGTRLLVL.

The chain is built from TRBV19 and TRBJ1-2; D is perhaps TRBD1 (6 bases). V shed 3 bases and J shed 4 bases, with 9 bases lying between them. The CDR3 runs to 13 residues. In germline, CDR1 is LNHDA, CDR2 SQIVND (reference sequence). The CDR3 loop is CASSMTGRYGYTF. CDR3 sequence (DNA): TGTGCCAGTAGTATGACAGGACGCTATGGCTACACCTTC.

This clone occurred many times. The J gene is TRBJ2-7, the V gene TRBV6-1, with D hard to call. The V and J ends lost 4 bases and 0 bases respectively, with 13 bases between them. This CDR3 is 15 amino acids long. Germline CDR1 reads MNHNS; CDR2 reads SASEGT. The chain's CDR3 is CASSASLGDSYEQYF. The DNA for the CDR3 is TGTGCCAGCAGTGCCTCCCTCGGTGACTCCTACGAGCAGTACTTC.

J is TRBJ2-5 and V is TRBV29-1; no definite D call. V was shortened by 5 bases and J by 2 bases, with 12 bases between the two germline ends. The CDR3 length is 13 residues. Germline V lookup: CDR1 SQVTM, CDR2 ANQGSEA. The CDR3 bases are TGCAGCGTTTTGGCGGAGCTTCAAGAGACCCAGTACTTC. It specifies CSVLAELQETQYF.

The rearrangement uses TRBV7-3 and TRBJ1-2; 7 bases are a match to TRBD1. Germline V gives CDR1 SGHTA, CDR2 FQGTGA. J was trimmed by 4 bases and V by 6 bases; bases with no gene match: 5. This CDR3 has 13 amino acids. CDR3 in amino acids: CASSPTGAYGYTF. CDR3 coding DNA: TGTGCCAGCAGTCCTACAGGGGCCTATGGCTACACCTTC.

The CDR3 region is CASSLSGGRGYGYTF. CDR3 coding DNA: TGTGCCAGCAGCCTATCAGGGGGACGGGGCTATGGCTACACCTTC. The chain is built from TRBV14 and TRBJ1-2, with 7 bases matching TRBD1. With 4 bases clipped from V and 4 bases from J, the junction kept 9 bases outside the gene matches. This CDR3 is 15 amino acids long. Germline values: CDR1 SGHDN, CDR2 FVKESK.

CDR3 residues: CASSLRLINQPQHF. CDR3 in DNA: TGTGCCAGCAGTCTACGACTGATCAATCAGCCCCAGCATTTT. This chain joins TRBV28 and TRBJ1-5; D uncertain. Trimming pared 5 bases from V and 3 bases from J, leaving 11 bases between. This CDR3 is 14 amino acids long. Per the germline V gene, CDR1 is MDHEN and CDR2 is SYDVKM.

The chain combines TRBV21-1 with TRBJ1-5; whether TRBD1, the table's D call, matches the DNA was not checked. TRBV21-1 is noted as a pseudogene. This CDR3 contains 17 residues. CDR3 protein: CASKWDRESCSNQPQHF. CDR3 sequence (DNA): TGTGCCAGCAAGTGGGACAGGGAAAGTTGCAGCAATCAGCCCCAGCATTTT.

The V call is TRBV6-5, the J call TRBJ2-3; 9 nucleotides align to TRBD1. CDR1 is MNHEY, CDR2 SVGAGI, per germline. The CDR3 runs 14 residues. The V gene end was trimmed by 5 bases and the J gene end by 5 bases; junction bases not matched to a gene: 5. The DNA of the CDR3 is TGTGCCAGCAGTCGCGACAGGGGGGGAGATACGCAGTATTTT. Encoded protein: CASSRDRGGDTQYF.

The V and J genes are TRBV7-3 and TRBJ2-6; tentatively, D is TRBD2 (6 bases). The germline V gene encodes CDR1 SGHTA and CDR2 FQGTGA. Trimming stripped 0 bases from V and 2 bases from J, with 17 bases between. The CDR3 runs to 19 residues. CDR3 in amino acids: CASSLTREVGNPGANVLTF. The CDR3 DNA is TGTGCCAGCAGCTTAACGAGGGAGGTTGGTAACCCTGGGGCCAACGTCCTGACTTTC.

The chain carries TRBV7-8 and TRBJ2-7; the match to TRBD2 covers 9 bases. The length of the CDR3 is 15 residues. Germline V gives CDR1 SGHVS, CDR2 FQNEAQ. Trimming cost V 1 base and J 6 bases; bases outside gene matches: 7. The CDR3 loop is CASSLEGGGVPEQYF. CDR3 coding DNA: TGTGCCAGCAGCTTAGAAGGCGGGGGGGTACCCGAGCAGTACTTC.

In DNA form, the CDR3 reads TGCGCCAGCAGTACAGGGTCGAGGAACACCGGGGAGCTGTTTTTT. Translation: CASSTGSRNTGELFF. This rearrangement joins TRBV4-3 to TRBJ2-2, with D maybe TRBD1 (6 bases). Trimming cost V 6 bases and J 1 base, with 12 bases left between them. The germline gives CDR1 LGHNA, CDR2 YSLEER. The CDR3 loop spans 15 amino acids.

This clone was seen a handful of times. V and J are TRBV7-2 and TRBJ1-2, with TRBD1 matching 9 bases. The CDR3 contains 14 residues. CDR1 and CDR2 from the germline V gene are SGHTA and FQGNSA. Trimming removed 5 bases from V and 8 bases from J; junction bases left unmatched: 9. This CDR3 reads CASSPEGQGRGYTF. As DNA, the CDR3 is TGTGCCAGCAGCCCAGAGGGACAGGGAAGGGGCTACACCTTC. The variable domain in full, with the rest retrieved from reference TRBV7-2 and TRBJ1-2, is GAGVSQSPSNKVTEKGKDVELRCDPISGHTALYWYRQSLGQGLEFLIYFQGNSAPDKSGLPSDRFSAERTGGSVSTLTIQRTQQEDSAVYLCASSPEGQGRGYTFGSGTRLTVV.

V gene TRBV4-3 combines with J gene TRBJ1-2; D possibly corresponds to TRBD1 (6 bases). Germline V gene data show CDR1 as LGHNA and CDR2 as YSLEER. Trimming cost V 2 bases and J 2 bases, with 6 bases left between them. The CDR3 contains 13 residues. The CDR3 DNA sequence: TGCGCCAGCAGCCAAACAGGGAACTATGGCTACACCTTC. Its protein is CASSQTGNYGYTF.

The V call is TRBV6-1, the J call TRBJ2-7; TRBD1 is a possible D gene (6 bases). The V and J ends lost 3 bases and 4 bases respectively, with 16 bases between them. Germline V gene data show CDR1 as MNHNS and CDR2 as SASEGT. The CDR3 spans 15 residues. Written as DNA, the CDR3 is TGTGCCAGCAGTGATAGGTCCAGGGGTGAATACGAGCAGTACTTC. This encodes CASSDRSRGEYEQYF.

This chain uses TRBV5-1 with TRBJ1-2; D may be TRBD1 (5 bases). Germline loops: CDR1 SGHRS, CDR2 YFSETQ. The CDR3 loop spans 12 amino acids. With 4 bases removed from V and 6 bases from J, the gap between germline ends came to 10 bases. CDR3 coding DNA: TGCGCCAGCAGCACCGGACATGATGGCTACACCTTC. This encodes CASSTGHDGYTF.

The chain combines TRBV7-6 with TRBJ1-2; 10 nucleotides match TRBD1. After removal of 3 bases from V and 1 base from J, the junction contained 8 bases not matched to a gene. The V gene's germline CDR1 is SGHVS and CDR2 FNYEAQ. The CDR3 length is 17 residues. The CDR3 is CASSLARGTGDNYGYTF. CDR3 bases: TGTGCCAGCAGCTTGGCACGAGGGACAGGGGATAACTATGGCTACACCTTC.

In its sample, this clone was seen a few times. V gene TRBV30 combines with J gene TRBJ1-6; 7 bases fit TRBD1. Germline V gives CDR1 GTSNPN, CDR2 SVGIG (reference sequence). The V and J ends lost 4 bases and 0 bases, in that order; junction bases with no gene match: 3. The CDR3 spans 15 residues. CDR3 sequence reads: CAWTGQASYNSPLHF. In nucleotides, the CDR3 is TGTGCCTGGACCGGACAGGCCTCCTATAATTCACCCCTCCACTTT.

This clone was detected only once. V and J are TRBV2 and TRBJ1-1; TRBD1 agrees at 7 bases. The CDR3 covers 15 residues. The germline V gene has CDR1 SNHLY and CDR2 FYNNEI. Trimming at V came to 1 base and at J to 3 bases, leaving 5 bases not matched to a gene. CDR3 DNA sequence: TGTGCCAGCAGTGAAGTAGACAGGGCGGACACTGAAGCTTTCTTT. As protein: CASSEVDRADTEAFF.

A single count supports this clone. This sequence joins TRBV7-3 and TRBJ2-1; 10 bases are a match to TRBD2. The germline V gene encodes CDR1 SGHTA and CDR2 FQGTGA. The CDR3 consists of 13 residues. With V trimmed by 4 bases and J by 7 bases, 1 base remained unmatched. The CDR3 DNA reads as TGTGCCAGCAGCTCTAGCGGGGGAAATGAGCAGTTCTTC. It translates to CASSSSGGNEQFF.